This T cell receptor beta chain emerged from a study of CD4 T cells in relation to SARS-CoV-2 and coronaviruses. The overall study: The negative reference was HIV-1 Nef peptide pool or peptide-free culture. Study results and limitations: Monoreactive clones expanded significantly more to SARS-CoV-2 than crossreactive clones did.

CD4+ T cells from unexposed donors were obtained before the COVID-19 pandemic (2011-2018). After about 10 days of culture, CD4+ T cells were isolated. The germline CDR1 and CDR2 sequences are MDHEN and SYDVKM. V was clipped by 4 bases and J by 1 base, with 14 bases between them. The CDR3 has 16 amino acids. Some clones are missing from TCRdb's copy, which holds only in-frame ones; the method was immunoSEQ multiplex PCR. The sample shows some 11,000 clones, around 73% of them seen only once. Details on this clone: What it recognizes is unknown.

The V gene is TRBV28, the J gene TRBJ2-1; maybe TRBD2 (6 bases). The TCR originated in a human donor in good health. The sequencing sample was made of CD4+ T cells from PBMCs, cultured in vitro. The CDR3 loop is CASSSHGSGSYNEQFF. The CDR3 region has the DNA TGTGCCAGCAGTTCCCATGGGAGCGGGTCCTACAATGAGCAGTTCTTC. Filled out from reference TRBV28 and TRBJ2-1, the complete variable domain reads DVKVTQSSRYLVKRTGEKVFLECVQDMDHENMFWYRQDPGLGLRLIYFSYDVKMKEKGDIPEGYSVSREKKERFSLILESASTNQTSMYLCASSSHGSGSYNEQFFGPGTRLTVL.